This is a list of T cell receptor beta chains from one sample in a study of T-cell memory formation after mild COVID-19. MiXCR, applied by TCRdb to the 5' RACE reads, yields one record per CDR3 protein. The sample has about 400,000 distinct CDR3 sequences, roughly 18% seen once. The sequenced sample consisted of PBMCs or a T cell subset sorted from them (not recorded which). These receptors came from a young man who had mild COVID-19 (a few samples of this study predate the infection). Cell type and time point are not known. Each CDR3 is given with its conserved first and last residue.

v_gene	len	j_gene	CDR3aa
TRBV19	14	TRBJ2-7	CASSHQGVSYEQYF
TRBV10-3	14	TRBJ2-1	CAIRPGLAENEQFF
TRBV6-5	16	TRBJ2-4	CASSPGTVLAKNIQYF
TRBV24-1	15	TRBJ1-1	CATSELTGMNTEAFF
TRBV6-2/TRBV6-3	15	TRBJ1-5	CASRSLEVTEQPQHF
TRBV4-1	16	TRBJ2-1	CASSLSGSEGYNEQFF
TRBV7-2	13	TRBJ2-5	CASSPGYQETQYF
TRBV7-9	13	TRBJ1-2	CASSATSIYGYTF
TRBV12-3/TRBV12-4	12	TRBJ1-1	CASSPRAGPAFF
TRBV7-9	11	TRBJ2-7	CASSLLSEQYF
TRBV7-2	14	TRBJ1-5	CASSPIRENQPQHF
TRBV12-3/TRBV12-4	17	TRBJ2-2	CASSPLNRGNRAGELFF
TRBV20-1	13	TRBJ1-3	CSAGSGAGNTIYF
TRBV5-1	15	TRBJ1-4	CASSPGGALNEKLFF
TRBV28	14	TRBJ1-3	CASSTTVWRNTIYF
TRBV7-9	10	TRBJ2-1	CASSSNEQFF
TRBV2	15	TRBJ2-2	CASSAPRGISGELFF
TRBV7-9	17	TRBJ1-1	CASIPSHLGRMNTEAFF
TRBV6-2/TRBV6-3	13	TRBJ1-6	CASRQGWNSPLHF
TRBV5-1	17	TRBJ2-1	CASSLFGREGPHNEQFF
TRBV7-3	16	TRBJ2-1	CASSPWTASSYNEQFF
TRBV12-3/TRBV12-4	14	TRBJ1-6	CASSFNGFWSPLHF
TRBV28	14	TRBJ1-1	CASTLPGHPREAFF
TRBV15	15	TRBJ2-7	CATSRGLYVAYEQYF
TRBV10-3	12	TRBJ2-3	CAIRAGADTQYF
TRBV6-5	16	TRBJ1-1	CASSYSTLGPNTEAFF
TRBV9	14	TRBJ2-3	CASSVVWDTDTQYF
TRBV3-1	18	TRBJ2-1	CASSQDHPLAGVYNEQFF
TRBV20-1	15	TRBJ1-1	CSARIQGLLNTEAFF
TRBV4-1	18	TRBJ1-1	CASSFIPTGRHMNTEAFF
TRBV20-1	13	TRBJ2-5	CSARGGAQETQYF
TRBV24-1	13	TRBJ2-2	CATSDPNTGELFF
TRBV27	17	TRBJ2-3	CASSFWGGSGESDTQYF
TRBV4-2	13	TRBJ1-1	CASSQWRNTEAFF
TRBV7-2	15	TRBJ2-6	CASSCPLSGANVLTF
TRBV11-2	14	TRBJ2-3	CASSLDVGGDTQYF
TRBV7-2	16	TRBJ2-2	CASRGGRFANTGELFF
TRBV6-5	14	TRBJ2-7	CASRAIDQGSKEYF
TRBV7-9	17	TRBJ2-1	CASSSTPLAGVYNEQFF
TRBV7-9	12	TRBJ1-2	CAWGIIRYGYTF
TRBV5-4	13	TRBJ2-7	CASSLDFRYEQYF
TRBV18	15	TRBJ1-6	CASSPSGTGNSPLHF
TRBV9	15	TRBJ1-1	CASSVEREPNTEAFF
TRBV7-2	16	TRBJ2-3	CASSRASGGGADTQYF
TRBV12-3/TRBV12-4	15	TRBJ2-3	CASRRRDRAADTQYF
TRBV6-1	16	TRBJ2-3	CASSEPGLGSADTQYF
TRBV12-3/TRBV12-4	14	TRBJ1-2	CASRQDRVNYGYTF
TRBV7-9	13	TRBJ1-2	CASSLGTNYGYTF
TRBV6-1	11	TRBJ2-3	CASSVPESQYF
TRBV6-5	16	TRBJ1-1	CASSFILTDMNTEAFF
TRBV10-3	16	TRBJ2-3	CAISESWGRSTDTQYF
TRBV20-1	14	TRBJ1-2	CSASPLGGEGGYTF
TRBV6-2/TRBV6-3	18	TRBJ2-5	CASSAPLRVSILGETQYF
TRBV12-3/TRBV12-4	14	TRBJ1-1	CASSLHRESTEAFF
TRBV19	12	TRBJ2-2	CASIEATGELFF